Each of the 23 T cell receptor beta chains below was sequenced from the same sample in a study of blood T cell repertoires in COVID-19. TCRdb keeps only in-frame clones here, not all; method: immunoSEQ multiplex PCR. Found here are 30,000 or so clones, less than 95% of them singletons; the top ten hold about 1%. The sample comprised peripheral blood. The receptors derive from a man in his 70s with active or convalescent COVID-19.

V and J are TRBV7-8 and TRBJ2-1; 11 bases line up with TRBD2. V was clipped by 1 base and J by 2 bases; unmatched bases: 4. This CDR3 has 17 amino acids. Germline V gene sequence: CDR1 SGHVS, CDR2 FQNEAQ. CDR3 DNA: TGTGCCAGCAGCTTAGAGGGACTAGCGGCCACCTACAATGAGCAGTTCTTC. This gives the protein CASSLEGLAATYNEQFF.

The rearrangement uses TRBV5-1 and TRBJ2-5; the D gene is possibly TRBD1 (5 bases). In germline, CDR1 is SGHRS, CDR2 YFSETQ. V was clipped by 0 bases and J by 1 base, with 7 bases between them. This CDR3 is 14 amino acids long. The CDR3 spells CASSLGQSQETQYF. The CDR3 nucleotides are TGCGCCAGCAGCTTGGGACAGTCCCAAGAGACCCAGTACTTC.

The chain couples TRBV21-1 to TRBJ1-3; the table assigns TRBD1, which was not confirmed against the DNA. TRBV21-1 is assigned pseudogene status. CDR3 length: 21 residues. CDR3 residues: CASSKVLDRGGPAFSGNTIYF. CDR3 nucleotides: TGTGCCAGCAGCAAAGTTTTGGATAGAGGGGGCCCCGCGTTCTCTGGAAACACCATATATTTT.

V usage is TRBV21-1 and J usage is TRBJ2-3; TRBD1 is the table's D call, not checked against the DNA. TRBV21-1 counts as a pseudogene. The CDR3 runs to 15 residues. CDR3 amino acids: CASSKGGTDTDTQYF. The CDR3 nucleotides read TGTGCCAGCAGCAAAGGCGGGACAGACACAGATACGCAGTATTTT.

CDR3 residues: CASSFWDRAYEQYF. CDR3 bases: TGTGCCAGCAGTTTTTGGGACAGGGCCTACGAGCAGTACTTC. This rearrangement joins TRBV7-9 to TRBJ2-7; 9 positions agree with TRBD1. The CDR3 sequence is 14 residues long. V dropped 6 bases and J dropped 2; count of bases not matched to a gene: 5. Germline CDR1 is SEHNR and CDR2 is FQNEAQ (reference sequence).

The chain links TRBV7-9 to TRBJ1-1; no firm D call. The V gene's germline CDR1 is SEHNR and CDR2 FQNEAQ (reference sequence). The CDR3 consists of 13 residues. Trimming pared 4 bases from V and 1 base from J, leaving 7 bases between. In DNA form, the CDR3 reads TGTGCCAGCAGCTCGGAGGGGAACACTGAAGCTTTCTTT. This codes for CASSSEGNTEAFF.

The V call is TRBV19, the J call TRBJ1-1; D perhaps matches TRBD1 (6 bases). V was clipped by 4 bases and J by 3 bases, with 15 bases between them. This CDR3 region has 15 residues. Germline V gene data show CDR1 as LNHDA and CDR2 as SQIVND (reference sequence). CDR3 sequence (DNA): TGTGCCAGTAGTACCCCGGGACACGGGTACACTGAAGCTTTCTTT. This translates into CASSTPGHGYTEAFF.

The rearrangement uses TRBV10-3 and TRBJ1-5; perhaps TRBD1 as D (5 bases). This CDR3 has 15 amino acids. CDR1 is ENHRY and CDR2 is SYGVKD in the germline V gene. The germline V and J ends were trimmed by 0 bases and 5 bases, with 11 bases remaining between them. CDR3 residues: CAISESGRADQPQHF. CDR3 DNA sequence: TGTGCCATCAGTGAGTCGGGCAGGGCGGATCAGCCCCAGCATTTT.

The V gene is TRBV19, the J gene TRBJ1-2; D is unresolved. Germline V CDR1 and CDR2: LNHDA, SQIVND (reference sequence). The V end was cut by 0 bases, the J end by 2 bases, with 16 bases between. This CDR3 is 17 amino acids long. The CDR3: CASSIDRQASRNYGYTF. The CDR3 DNA reads as TGTGCCAGTAGTATAGATCGGCAGGCCTCAAGGAACTATGGCTACACCTTC.

The J gene is TRBJ1-1, the V gene TRBV9, with D maybe TRBD1 (5 bases). This CDR3 comprises 14 residues. Between the trimmed V and J ends, which lost 0 bases and 4 bases, there was a span of 10 bases. Germline lookup yields CDR1 SGDLS and CDR2 YYNGEE. CDR3 region: CASSVEEGSTEAFF. Here the CDR3 DNA reads TGTGCCAGCAGCGTAGAGGAGGGGAGCACTGAAGCTTTCTTT.

On this clone itself: The germline gene is not matched at one end of the junction; a read error may be the cause. This chain links TRBV5-6 with TRBJ2-7, with TRBD1 matching over 8 bases. Germline values: CDR1 SGHDT, CDR2 YYEEEE. The CDR3 is 15 amino acids. This chain's CDR3 is CASSLGGLTGEGLEF. CDR3 coding DNA: TGTGCCAGCAGCTTGGGGGGGCTGACAGGGGAAGGCCTCGAGTTC. Drawing the rest from reference TRBV5-6 and TRBJ2-7, the complete variable domain is DAGVTQSPTHLIKTRGQQVTLRCSPKSGHDTVSWYQQALGQGPQFIFQYYEEEERQRGNFPDRFSGHQFPNYSSELNVNALLLGDSALYLCASSLGGLTGEGLEFGPGTRLTVT.

The chain is built from TRBV6-5 and TRBJ2-7, with TRBD1 matching over 8 bases. The ends lost 5 bases at V and 3 bases at J; junction bases unmatched: 6. CDR3 length equals 14 residues. The germline V gene has CDR1 MNHEY and CDR2 SVGAGI. CDR3 sequence: CASSTPGQDYEQYF. In DNA, the CDR3 is TGTGCCAGCAGTACCCCGGGACAGGACTACGAGCAGTACTTC.

This clone has more than one count but fewer than ten. The V call is TRBV6-1, the J call TRBJ2-3; no firm D call. This CDR3 has 12 amino acids. Germline V gene data show CDR1 as MNHNS and CDR2 as SASEGT. Trimming pared 2 bases from V and 8 bases from J, leaving 8 bases between. Written as DNA, the CDR3 is TGTGCCAGCAGTGAACGAGACACTACGCAGTATTTT. Translated, it gives CASSERDTTQYF.

The chain is built from TRBV2 and TRBJ1-5; D is possibly TRBD1 (6 bases). V was clipped by 8 bases and J by 0 bases, with 11 bases between them. CDR1 is SNHLY, CDR2 FYNNEI, per germline. CDR3 size: 14 residues. The chain's CDR3 is CASGDINSNQPQHF. DNA of the CDR3: TGTGCCAGCGGGGACATTAATAGCAATCAGCCCCAGCATTTT.

The rearrangement uses TRBV5-8 and TRBJ1-3; the match to TRBD1 covers 7 bases. Germline CDR1 SGHTS, CDR2 YDEGEE. V lost 4 bases, J lost 4 bases, and 14 bases stayed unmatched. This CDR3 contains 17 residues. CDR3 nucleotide sequence: TGTGCCAGCAGCCGCACAGGGGTAAGGATTTCCGGAAACACCATATATTTT. Its protein is CASSRTGVRISGNTIYF.

The chain carries TRBV5-1 and TRBJ2-3; 8 bases fit TRBD1. Germline values: CDR1 SGHRS, CDR2 YFSETQ. V was pared by 7 bases and J by 0 bases, with 7 bases of the junction left unmatched. CDR3 length: 15 residues. CDR3 in amino acids: CASGLGQGSTDTQYF. Here the CDR3 DNA reads TGCGCCAGCGGCCTTGGACAGGGAAGCACAGATACGCAGTATTTT.

The chain combines TRBV6-1 with TRBJ1-1; 7 nucleotides align to TRBD1. The CDR3 runs to 15 residues. The germline gives CDR1 MNHNS, CDR2 SASEGT. The V gene end was trimmed by 2 bases and the J gene end by 9 bases; junction bases not matched to a gene: 12. The CDR3 protein is CASSEPTGVDEQAFF. CDR3 in DNA: TGTGCCAGCAGTGAACCCACAGGGGTCGATGAACAAGCTTTCTTT.

The chain joins TRBV7-8 to TRBJ2-3, with 10 nucleotides matching TRBD2. This CDR3 region has 15 residues. Germline lookup yields CDR1 SGHVS and CDR2 FQNEAQ. V dropped 5 bases and J dropped 4; count of bases not matched to a gene: 6. This CDR3 is CASSRGLAGADTQYF. The CDR3 DNA reads TGTGCCAGCAGCCGGGGCCTAGCGGGAGCAGATACGCAGTATTTT.

This chain connects TRBV5-1 to TRBJ2-3; 13 bases align to TRBD2. V trimming: 3 bases; J trimming: 1 base; junction bases outside the gene matches: 2. Germline loops: CDR1 SGHRS, CDR2 YFSETQ. There are 16 residues in the CDR3. The CDR3 reads CASSSGLAGGTDTQYF. The CDR3 DNA is TGCGCCAGCAGCTCCGGACTAGCGGGGGGCACAGATACGCAGTATTTT.

The chain uses TRBV7-6 and TRBJ2-1; possible D gene TRBD2, 5 bases. The CDR3 is made up of 13 amino acids. Trimming removed 3 bases from V and 6 bases from J, with 9 bases in between. Germline V gives CDR1 SGHVS, CDR2 FNYEAQ. CDR3 sequence: CASSFTSSNEQFF. CDR3 DNA: TGTGCCAGCAGCTTTACTAGTTCCAATGAGCAGTTCTTC.

The chain combines TRBV7-2 with TRBJ2-1; 7 bases map to TRBD2. The germline CDR1 and CDR2 sequences are SGHTA and FQGNSA. The V and J ends lost 5 bases and 0 bases, in that order; junction bases with no gene match: 10. The CDR3 is made up of 17 amino acids. CDR3 bases: TGTGCCAGCAGCCCCATGGCCGGCGGGGGCTCCTACAATGAGCAGTTCTTC. The encoded protein is CASSPMAGGGSYNEQFF.

This clone has a handful of counts. The chain is built from TRBV7-2 and TRBJ1-2, with TRBD1 matching over 12 bases. Trimming removed 5 bases from V and 7 bases from J; junction bases left unmatched: 5. Germline V gives CDR1 SGHTA, CDR2 FQGNSA. This CDR3 is built from 14 residues. CDR3 nucleotide sequence: TGTGCCAGCAGCCCGGGGACAGGGGGCCTTGGCTACACCTTC. Protein: CASSPGTGGLGYTF.

The gene calls are TRBV20-1 and TRBJ1-2; D is undetermined. Germline assignment: CDR1 DFQATT and CDR2 SNEGSKA (reference sequence). The CDR3 consists of 11 residues. V dropped 4 bases and J dropped 8 bases, with 11 bases sitting between them. The CDR3 DNA is TGCAGTGCTACTGTCGGCGGGGGCTACACCTTC. It is translated as CSATVGGGYTF.